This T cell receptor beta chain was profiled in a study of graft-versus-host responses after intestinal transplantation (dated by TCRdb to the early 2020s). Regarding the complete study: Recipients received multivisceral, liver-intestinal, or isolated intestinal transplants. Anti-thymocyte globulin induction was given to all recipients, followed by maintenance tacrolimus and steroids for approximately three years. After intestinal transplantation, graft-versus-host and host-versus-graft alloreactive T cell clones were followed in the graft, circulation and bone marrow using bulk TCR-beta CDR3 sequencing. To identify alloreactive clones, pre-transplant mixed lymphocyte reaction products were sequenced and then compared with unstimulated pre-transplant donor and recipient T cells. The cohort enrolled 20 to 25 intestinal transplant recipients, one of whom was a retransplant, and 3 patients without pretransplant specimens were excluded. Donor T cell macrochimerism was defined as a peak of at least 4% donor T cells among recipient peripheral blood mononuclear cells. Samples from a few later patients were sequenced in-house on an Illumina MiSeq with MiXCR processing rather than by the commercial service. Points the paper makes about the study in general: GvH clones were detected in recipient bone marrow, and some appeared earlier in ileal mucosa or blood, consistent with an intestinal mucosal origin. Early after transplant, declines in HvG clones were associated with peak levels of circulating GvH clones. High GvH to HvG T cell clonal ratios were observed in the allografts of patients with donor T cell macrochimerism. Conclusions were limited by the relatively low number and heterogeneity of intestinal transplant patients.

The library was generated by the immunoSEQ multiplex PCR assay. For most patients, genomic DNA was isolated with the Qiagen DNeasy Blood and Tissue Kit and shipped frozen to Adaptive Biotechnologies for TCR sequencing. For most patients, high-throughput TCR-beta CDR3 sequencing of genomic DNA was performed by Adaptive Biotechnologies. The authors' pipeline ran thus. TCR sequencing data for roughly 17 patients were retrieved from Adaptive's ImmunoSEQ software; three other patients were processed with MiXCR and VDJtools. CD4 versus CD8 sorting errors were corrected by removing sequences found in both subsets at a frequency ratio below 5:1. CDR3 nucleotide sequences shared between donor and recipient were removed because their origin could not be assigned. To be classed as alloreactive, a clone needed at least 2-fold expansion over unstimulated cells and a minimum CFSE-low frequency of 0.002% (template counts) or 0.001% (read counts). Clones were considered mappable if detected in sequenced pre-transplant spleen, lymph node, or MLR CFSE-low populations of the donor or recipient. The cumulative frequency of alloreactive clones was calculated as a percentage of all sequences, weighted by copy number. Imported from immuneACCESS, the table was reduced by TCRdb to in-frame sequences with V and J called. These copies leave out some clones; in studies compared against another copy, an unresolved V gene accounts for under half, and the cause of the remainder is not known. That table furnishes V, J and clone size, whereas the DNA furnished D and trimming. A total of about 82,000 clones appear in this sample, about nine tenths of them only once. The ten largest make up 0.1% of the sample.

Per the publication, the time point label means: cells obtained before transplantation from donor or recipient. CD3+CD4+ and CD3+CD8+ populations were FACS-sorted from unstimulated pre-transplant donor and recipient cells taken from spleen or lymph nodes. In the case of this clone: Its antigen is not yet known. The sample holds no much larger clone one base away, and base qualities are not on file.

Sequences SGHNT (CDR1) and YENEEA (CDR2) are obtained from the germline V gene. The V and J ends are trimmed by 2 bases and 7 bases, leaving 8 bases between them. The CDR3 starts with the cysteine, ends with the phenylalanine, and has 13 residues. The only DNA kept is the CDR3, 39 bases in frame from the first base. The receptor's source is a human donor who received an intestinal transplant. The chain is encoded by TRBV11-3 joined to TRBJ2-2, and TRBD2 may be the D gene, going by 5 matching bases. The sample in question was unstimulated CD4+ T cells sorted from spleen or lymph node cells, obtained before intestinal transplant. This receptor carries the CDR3 CASSLRLNGELFF. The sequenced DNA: TGTGCCAGCAGCTTACGACTAAACGGGGAGCTGTTTTTT.